This passage covers 22 T cell receptor beta chains from one sample sequenced in a study of OX40 agonist ivuxolimab in advanced cancers. Profiling relied on immunoSEQ multiplex PCR, and the TCRdb table lists in-frame clones only, not all of them. The table has about 80,000 clones, 84% seen once; the top ten hold approximately 25%. The source material was CD4+ or CD8+ T cells sorted from blood, sampled in a trial of the OX40 agonist ivuxolimab. These receptors all stem from an adult with an advanced solid tumor such as melanoma, head and neck, liver or kidney cancer.

The V gene is TRBV7-2, the J gene TRBJ2-5; no clear D gene. The germline gives CDR1 SGHTA, CDR2 FQGNSA. The CDR3 runs to 14 residues. The V gene lost 1 base and the J gene lost 0 bases, with 6 bases spanning the gap. The chain's CDR3 is CASSLEAYQETQYF. The CDR3 nucleotides read TGTGCCAGCAGCTTAGAGGCTTACCAAGAGACCCAGTACTTC.

There are a few counts of this clone. V gene TRBV6-5 combines with J gene TRBJ2-7; tentative D call: TRBD1 (7 bases). The CDR3 spans 14 residues. With 5 bases removed from V and 6 bases from J, the gap between germline ends came to 17 bases. The germline gives CDR1 MNHEY, CDR2 SVGAGI. The CDR3 nucleotides read TGTGCCAGCAGTGCCCAGGGGGGAAGAGGCGAGCAGTACTTC. Translation gives CASSAQGGRGEQYF.

The chain employs TRBV6-5 and TRBJ2-3; no clear D gene. Between the trimmed V and J ends, which lost 5 bases and 0 bases, there was a span of 9 bases. CDR1 is MNHEY and CDR2 is SVGAGI in the germline V gene. The CDR3 contains 14 residues. The CDR3 is CASSQRLSTDTQYF. The DNA of the CDR3 is TGTGCCAGCAGTCAACGGTTGAGCACAGATACGCAGTATTTT.

V and J are TRBV5-4 and TRBJ1-2; D is unresolved. The CDR3 spans 12 residues. CDR1 and CDR2 from the germline V gene are SGHNT and YYREEE (reference sequence). The V gene lost 0 bases and the J gene lost 8 bases, with 8 bases spanning the gap. The CDR3 protein is CASSLGPTGYTF. CDR3 nucleotides: TGTGCCAGCAGCTTGGGGCCGACCGGCTACACCTTC.

This clone has just a few counts. This CDR3 is also generated by other DNA sequences in the sample. The chain uses TRBV5-1 and TRBJ1-5; perhaps TRBD1 as D (5 bases). The CDR3 contains 14 residues. The germline V gene encodes CDR1 SGHRS and CDR2 YFSETQ. V was shortened by 1 base and J by 4 bases, with 9 bases between the two germline ends. The chain's CDR3 is CASSLTGNNQPQHF. For the CDR3, the DNA is TGCGCCAGCAGCTTGACAGGCAATAATCAGCCCCAGCATTTT.

The chain has TRBV6-1 and TRBJ2-7, with 7 bases that match TRBD1. The CDR3 totals 13 residues. Germline values: CDR1 MNHNS, CDR2 SASEGT. Trimming cost V 10 bases and J 3 bases; bases outside gene matches: 9. The CDR3 spells CATNRGQLYEQYF. Written as DNA, the CDR3 is TGTGCCACCAACCGGGGACAGCTCTACGAGCAGTACTTC.

The rearrangement joins TRBV4-2 to TRBJ2-4; D is ambiguous. The V end lost 5 bases, the J end lost 0 bases, and 14 bases lay between the germline ends. The length of the CDR3 is 16 residues. Germline V gene lookup returns CDR1 LGHNA and CDR2 YNFKEQ. In DNA, the CDR3 is TGTGCCAGCAGCATTGGCTCGACGGTAGCCAAAAACATTCAGTACTTC. It yields the protein CASSIGSTVAKNIQYF.

DNA of the CDR3: TGTGCCAGCAGCCTACGACAGGGTTTCAACTATGGCTACACCTTC. It codes for CASSLRQGFNYGYTF. The chain joins TRBV5-4 to TRBJ1-2, with TRBD1 matching over 7 bases. Germline V CDR1 and CDR2: SGHNT, YYREEE (reference sequence). The CDR3 extends over 15 amino acids. V lost 4 bases and J lost 2; bases outside the gene matches: 8.

This clone was seen only once. This chain joins TRBV29-1 and TRBJ1-2; no clear D. V was shortened by 7 bases and J by 3 bases, with 21 bases between the two germline ends. The CDR3 length is 15 residues. The germline gives CDR1 SQVTM, CDR2 ANQGSEA. The CDR3 loop is CSAYATGVGDYGYTF. In nucleotides, the CDR3 is TGCAGCGCCTACGCTACCGGGGTAGGTGACTATGGCTACACCTTC.

The chain employs TRBV5-8 and TRBJ2-2, with 8 bases lining up with TRBD2. Germline V gene data show CDR1 as SGHTS and CDR2 as YDEGEE. After removal of 0 bases from V and 3 bases from J, the junction contained 4 bases not matched to a gene. The CDR3 is made up of 16 amino acids. This CDR3 reads CASSLDTSGYTGELFF. CDR3 DNA: TGTGCCAGCAGCTTGGATACTAGCGGTTACACCGGGGAGCTGTTTTTT.

The rearrangement links TRBV11-2 to TRBJ1-1; D uncertain. V lost 2 bases to trimming and J lost 8 bases, with 9 bases between them. Germline CDR1 and CDR2: SGHAT and FQNNGV. The CDR3 contains 12 residues. Here the CDR3 reads CASSLSTLEAFF. CDR3 DNA: TGTGCCAGCAGCTTAAGTACTCTAGAAGCTTTCTTT.

The rearrangement joins TRBV19 to TRBJ1-1, with no clear D. The germline V gene has CDR1 LNHDA and CDR2 SQIVND (reference sequence). The CDR3 sequence is 12 residues long. V gave up 3 bases and J gave up 6 bases, with 8 bases separating them. The CDR3 protein is CASSIYPSEAFF. The CDR3 DNA follows: TGTGCCAGTAGTATTTACCCGTCTGAAGCTTTCTTT.

This rearrangement joins TRBV5-5 to TRBJ2-7, with 11 positions matching TRBD1. V was pared by 9 bases and J by 7 bases, with 12 bases of the junction left unmatched. Germline CDR1 SGHKS, CDR2 YYEKEE (reference sequence). This CDR3 has 14 residues. In DNA, the CDR3 is TGTGCCACCCAGAGGGGACAGGGGGTAAGTGAGCAGTACTTC. Amino acids: CATQRGQGVSEQYF.

This sequence joins TRBV6-1 and TRBJ1-1; 7 nucleotides line up with TRBD1. Germline V gene sequence: CDR1 MNHNS, CDR2 SASEGT. The length of the CDR3 is 13 residues. The trim removed 7 bases at V and 8 bases at J, leaving 10 bases unmatched. Here the CDR3 DNA reads TGTGCCAGCATCGAGACAGGGCTAGGCGAAGCTTTCTTT. Encoded protein: CASIETGLGEAFF.

The gene calls are TRBV19 and TRBJ1-1; 9 bases are a match to TRBD1. The CDR3 covers 15 residues. CDR1 and CDR2 from the germline V gene are LNHDA and SQIVND (reference sequence). V shed 6 bases and J 1 base; nucleotides not matched to a gene: 6. The CDR3 here is CASSSDRGGNTEAFF. The CDR3 DNA reads as TGTGCCAGTAGCTCGGACAGGGGAGGGAACACTGAAGCTTTCTTT.

This chain uses TRBV5-1 with TRBJ1-1; perhaps TRBD1 as D (5 bases). Trimming pared 0 bases from V and 4 bases from J, leaving 10 bases between. The CDR3 covers 14 residues. Germline CDR1 is SGHRS and CDR2 is YFSETQ. CDR3 loop: CASSLGRGSTEAFF. CDR3 sequence (DNA): TGCGCCAGCAGCTTGGGTCGGGGGAGCACTGAAGCTTTCTTT.

The chain joins TRBV10-3 to TRBJ1-6; the D is unclear. This CDR3 is 15 amino acids long. CDR1 is ENHRY and CDR2 is SYGVKD in the germline V gene. V dropped 2 bases and J dropped 6 bases, with 11 bases sitting between them. In nucleotides, the CDR3 is TGTGCCATCAGTGAGGAGCGTAGAACTAATTCACCCCTCCACTTT. Its translation is CAISEERRTNSPLHF.

The gene calls are TRBV14 and TRBJ2-2; possible D gene TRBD2, 6 bases. Germline V CDR1 and CDR2: SGHDN, FVKESK. The V end lost 1 base, the J end lost 0 bases, and 18 bases lay between the germline ends. CDR3 length equals 19 residues. DNA of the CDR3: TGTGCCAGCAGCCAAGTTGGGCTACTGGGGGGTCCGAACACCGGGGAGCTGTTTTTT. Its protein is CASSQVGLLGGPNTGELFF.

The chain couples TRBV18 to TRBJ1-1; no firm D call. V shed 2 bases and J shed 0 bases, with 4 bases lying between them. In germline, CDR1 is KGHSH, CDR2 LQKENI. This CDR3 is built from 13 residues. The CDR3 loop is CASSPGLNTEAFF. DNA of the CDR3: TGTGCCAGCTCACCAGGGTTGAACACTGAAGCTTTCTTT. The full variable domain, completed using reference TRBV18 and TRBJ1-1, is NAGVMQNPRHLVRRRGQEARLRCSPMKGHSHVYWYRQLPEEGLKFMVYLQKENIIDESGMPKERFSAEFPKEGPSILRIQQVVRGDSAAYFCASSPGLNTEAFFGQGTRLTVV.

This chain connects TRBV5-1 to TRBJ1-3; maybe TRBD1 (5 bases). Per germline, CDR1 SGHRS and CDR2 YFSETQ. The CDR3 contains 16 residues. Between the trimmed V and J ends, which lost 3 bases and 0 bases, there was a span of 13 bases. DNA for the CDR3: TGCGCCAGCAGCTCGGACATACTAAGCTCTGGAAACACCATATATTTT. Translating it yields CASSSDILSSGNTIYF.

V gene TRBV10-2 combines with J gene TRBJ1-6, with 7 bases matching TRBD1. Germline V gene lookup returns CDR1 WSHSY and CDR2 SAAADI. Germline trimming cut 7 bases from V and 2 bases from J; bases unmatched to any gene: 8. The CDR3 is 16 residues long. CDR3 residues: CASKVGQVAYNSPLHF. The DNA for the CDR3 is TGCGCCAGCAAAGTCGGACAGGTCGCCTATAATTCACCCCTCCACTTT.

The chain uses TRBV4-2 and TRBJ2-1; 10 nucleotides line up with TRBD2. The J segment lost 7 bases and the V segment lost 3 bases, leaving 9 bases of the junction unmatched. The CDR3 runs 16 residues. Per the germline V gene, CDR1 is LGHNA and CDR2 is YNFKEQ. CDR3 amino acids: CASSHTLAGVGNEQFF. The CDR3 region has the DNA TGTGCCAGCAGCCATACTCTAGCGGGAGTAGGAAATGAGCAGTTCTTC.